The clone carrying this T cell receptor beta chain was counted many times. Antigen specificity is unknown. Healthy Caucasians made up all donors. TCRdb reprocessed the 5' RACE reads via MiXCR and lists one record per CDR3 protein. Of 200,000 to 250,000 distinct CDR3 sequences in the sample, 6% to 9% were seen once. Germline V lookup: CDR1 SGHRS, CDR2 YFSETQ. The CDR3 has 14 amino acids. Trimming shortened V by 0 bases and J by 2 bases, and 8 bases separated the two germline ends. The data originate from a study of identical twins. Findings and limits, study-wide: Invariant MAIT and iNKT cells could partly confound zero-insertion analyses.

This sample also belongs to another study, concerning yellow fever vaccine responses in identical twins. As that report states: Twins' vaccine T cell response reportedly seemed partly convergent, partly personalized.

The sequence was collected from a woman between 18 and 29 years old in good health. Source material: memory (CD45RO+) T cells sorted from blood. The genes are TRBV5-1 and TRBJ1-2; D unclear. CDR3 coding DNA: TGCGCCAGCAGCTTGGGTACACTAAACTATGGCTACACCTTC. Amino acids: CASSLGTLNYGYTF.